The next 30 T cell receptor beta chains were all read from a single sample in a study of early T cells in non-severe SARS-CoV-2 infection. TCRdb itself ran the 5' RACE reads through MiXCR, one entry per CDR3 protein. The sample holds about 48,000 distinct CDR3 sequences, 4.5% to 7% seen once. Material for sequencing was whole blood. The receptors here all came from an adult who was a healthcare worker with PCR-confirmed SARS-CoV-2 infection or an uninfected control (not recorded which).

This clonotype was found a few times. The rearrangement uses TRBV7-9 and TRBJ2-6; D is unresolved. V was cut by 2 bases and J by 1 base, with 6 bases left in between. This CDR3 region has 15 residues. Germline CDR1 reads SEHNR; CDR2 reads FQNEAQ (reference sequence). The CDR3 spells CASSLRASGANVLTF. The CDR3 region has the DNA TGTGCCAGCAGCTTAAGAGCTTCTGGGGCCAACGTCCTGACTTTC.

This clonotype was counted a few times. The chain has TRBV14 and TRBJ2-3; D is uncertain. From germline, CDR1 is SGHDN and CDR2 FVKESK. The CDR3 sequence is 16 residues long. With 4 bases removed from V and 2 bases from J, the gap between germline ends came to 16 bases. The CDR3 coding sequence is TGTGCCAGCAGCCCGGTAGACACACTTCCCACAGATACGCAGTATTTT. It yields the protein CASSPVDTLPTDTQYF. The variable domain in full, completed from reference TRBV14 and TRBJ2-3, reads EAGVTQFPSHSVIEKGQTVTLRCDPISGHDNLYWYRRVMGKEIKFLLHFVKESKQDESGMPNNRFLAERTGGTYSTLKVQPAELEDSGVYFCASSPVDTLPTDTQYFGPGTRLTVL.

This clonotype was counted at least ten times. The chain links TRBV11-2 to TRBJ2-3; perhaps TRBD1 as D (6 bases). CDR3 length equals 14 residues. In germline, CDR1 is SGHAT, CDR2 FQNNGV. Between the trimmed V and J ends, which lost 5 bases and 2 bases, there was a span of 11 bases. The CDR3 loop is CASSPGAATDTQYF. CDR3 sequence (DNA): TGTGCCAGCAGCCCAGGGGCCGCCACAGATACGCAGTATTTT.

The chain employs TRBV11-2 and TRBJ2-1, with TRBD2 identical over 10 bases. The CDR3 runs 18 residues. Unmatched junction bases numbered 16, after V lost 8 bases and J lost 3 bases. Germline V gene lookup returns CDR1 SGHAT and CDR2 FQNNGV. The CDR3 DNA reads TGTGCCAGCCTCCATAGCGGGGGGCCCGCGGAGCTCTACAATGAGCAGTTCTTC. Amino acids: CASLHSGGPAELYNEQFF. Full variable domain (missing parts from reference TRBV11-2 and TRBJ2-1): EAGVAQSPRYKIIEKRQSVAFWCNPISGHATLYWYQQILGQGPKLLIQFQNNGVVDDSQLPKDRFSAERLKGVDSTLKIQPAKLEDSAVYLCASLHSGGPAELYNEQFFGPGTRLTVL.

There are many counts of this clonotype. V is TRBV27 and J is TRBJ1-3; no clear D. Germline V gene lookup returns CDR1 MNHEY and CDR2 SMNVEV (reference sequence). Trimming cost V 3 bases and J 0 bases, with 6 bases left between them. CDR3 length: 14 amino acids. Here the CDR3 reads CASSFGSSGNTIYF. CDR3 nucleotides: TGTGCCAGCAGTTTCGGAAGCTCTGGAAACACCATATATTTT.

This clonotype came up a few times. CDR3 sequence reads: CASSPRNRGSYNEQFF. DNA of the CDR3: TGTGCCAGCAGCCCACGGAACAGGGGCTCCTACAATGAGCAGTTCTTC. This chain links TRBV12-3 or TRBV12-4 with TRBJ2-1; 7 bases map to TRBD1. This CDR3 has 16 amino acids. J gave up 0 bases and V 6 bases, and 8 bases lay outside the gene matches.

This clonotype was observed at least ten times. The chain carries TRBV18 and TRBJ2-6; tentatively, D is TRBD1 (6 bases). The V gene lost 4 bases and the J gene lost 9 bases, with 13 bases spanning the gap. Germline loops: CDR1 KGHSH, CDR2 LQKENI. This CDR3 contains 14 residues. The CDR3 DNA follows: TGTGCCAGCTCACATGACAGGAGAGGCAACGTCCTGACTTTC. Amino acid sequence: CASSHDRRGNVLTF.

This clonotype was detected a few times. This chain's CDR3 is CASSFGRSNSPLHF. The DNA of the CDR3 is TGTGCCAGCAGTTTCGGCCGGTCTAATTCACCCCTCCACTTT. The chain couples TRBV12-3 or TRBV12-4 to TRBJ1-6; D remains ambiguous. V gave up 3 bases and J gave up 6 bases, with 9 bases separating them. This CDR3 is built from 14 residues.

This rearrangement joins TRBV20-1 to TRBJ2-1, with TRBD2 matching over 7 bases. The J segment lost 0 bases and the V segment lost 6 bases, leaving 11 bases of the junction unmatched. Germline V lookup: CDR1 DFQATT, CDR2 SNEGSKA (reference sequence). The CDR3 sequence is 16 residues long. The DNA of the CDR3 is TGCAGTGCCTCGGGACTAAGGATTAGCTCCTACAATGAGCAGTTCTTC. It yields the protein CSASGLRISSYNEQFF.

V is TRBV6-6 and J is TRBJ2-3; 8 bases align to TRBD1. CDR3 length: 17 amino acids. The junction had 7 bases not matched to a gene; V was cut back by 2 bases and J by 0 bases. From germline, CDR1 is MNHNY and CDR2 SVGAGI (reference sequence). The CDR3 sequence is CASSYPRQGTSTDTQYF. The DNA of the CDR3 is TGTGCCAGCAGTTACCCAAGACAGGGGACTAGCACAGATACGCAGTATTTT.

The rearrangement links TRBV18 to TRBJ1-4; 9 positions match TRBD1. This CDR3 has 17 amino acids. Germline V gene lookup returns CDR1 KGHSH and CDR2 LQKENI. The V and J ends lost 0 bases and 4 bases, in that order; junction bases with no gene match: 6. CDR3 nucleotide sequence: TGTGCCAGCTCACCACCGGGACAGGGTTCGGGTAATGAAAAACTGTTTTTT. Its translation is CASSPPGQGSGNEKLFF.

In DNA, the CDR3 is TGTGCCAGCACCCAAATAGCGGGGCGGCAGAACAATGAGCAGTTCTTC. Residues: CASTQIAGRQNNEQFF. The chain couples TRBV12-3 or TRBV12-4 to TRBJ2-1, with TRBD2 matching over 8 bases. This CDR3 is built from 16 residues. The trim removed 7 bases at V and 5 bases at J, leaving 13 bases unmatched.

This clonotype was observed at least ten times. The V call is TRBV24-1, the J call TRBJ2-7; TRBD1 matches at 7 bases. Unmatched junction bases numbered 4, after V lost 4 bases and J lost 5 bases. This CDR3 region has 13 residues. The V gene's germline CDR1 is KGHDR and CDR2 SFDVKD. The CDR3 coding sequence is TGTGCCACCAGTGAAAGGGGGCGGAACGAGCAGTACTTC. It codes for CATSERGRNEQYF.

The chain couples TRBV19 to TRBJ2-1; 7 nucleotides agree with TRBD1. The CDR3 is made up of 14 amino acids. The germline CDR1 and CDR2 sequences are LNHDA and SQIVND (reference sequence). The V and J ends lost 7 bases and 3 bases, in that order; junction bases with no gene match: 6. The CDR3 region has the DNA TGTGCCAGTACCAACAGGGGCCACTACAATGAGCAGTTCTTC. Translating it yields CASTNRGHYNEQFF.

Notes on this clonotype: Being one base from a much bigger clone, this may be a read error. The rearrangement joins TRBV27 to TRBJ2-7; D may be TRBD1 or TRBD2 (5 bases each). V dropped 5 bases and J dropped 5 bases, with 16 bases sitting between them. Germline V gene sequence: CDR1 MNHEY, CDR2 SMNVEV (reference sequence). The CDR3 covers 14 residues. In nucleotides, the CDR3 is TGTGCCAGCAGTGTACGGGTCAGGGACGACGAGCAGTACTTC. It codes for CASSVRVRDDEQYF.

The chain is built from TRBV11-2 and TRBJ2-3, with TRBD2 matching over 9 bases. J lost 2 bases, V lost 5 bases, and 5 bases had no gene match. Germline CDR1 reads SGHAT; CDR2 reads FQNNGV. This CDR3 is 15 amino acids long. CDR3 residues: CASSPTSGPTDTQYF. CDR3 sequence (DNA): TGTGCCAGCAGCCCCACTAGCGGGCCCACAGATACGCAGTATTTT. The whole variable domain, filled in from reference TRBV11-2 and TRBJ2-3, reads EAGVAQSPRYKIIEKRQSVAFWCNPISGHATLYWYQQILGQGPKLLIQFQNNGVVDDSQLPKDRFSAERLKGVDSTLKIQPAKLEDSAVYLCASSPTSGPTDTQYFGPGTRLTVL.

In this sample, this clonotype turned up many times. The chain combines TRBV4-3 with TRBJ1-2; D is unresolved. The V gene's germline CDR1 is LGHNA and CDR2 YSLEER. V was trimmed by 4 bases and J by 8 bases, leaving 20 bases between them. The length of the CDR3 is 15 residues. DNA for the CDR3: TGCGCCAGCAGCCCAGACCGGGCCTCAAGGCAGGGCTACACCTTC. It encodes CASSPDRASRQGYTF.

The sample holds a few counts of this clonotype. V gene TRBV30 combines with J gene TRBJ1-2; 8 bases are a match to TRBD1. The ends lost 2 bases at V and 6 bases at J; junction bases unmatched: 11. The CDR3 runs 15 residues. The germline V gene encodes CDR1 GTSNPN and CDR2 SVGIG (reference sequence). In DNA form, the CDR3 reads TGTGCCTGGAGTCTTTCTTTGACAGGGGAAAATGGCTACACCTTC. It translates to CAWSLSLTGENGYTF.

Sample share makes this clonotype large. The chain links TRBV14 to TRBJ1-2; D is possibly TRBD1 (5 bases). V was cut by 4 bases and J by 5 bases, with 11 bases left in between. Germline V CDR1 and CDR2: SGHDN, FVKESK. This CDR3 spans 13 amino acids. This CDR3 reads CASSPFGGYGYTF. CDR3 nucleotides: TGTGCCAGCAGCCCATTTGGGGGGTATGGCTACACCTTC.

This clonotype was detected only a few times. This chain links TRBV14 with TRBJ2-7, with D perhaps being TRBD1 or TRBD2 (5 bases each). The CDR3 loop spans 13 amino acids. Germline V gives CDR1 SGHDN, CDR2 FVKESK. Deletions cut 0 bases from V and 7 bases from J, with 10 bases between. The CDR3 DNA follows: TGTGCCAGCAGCCAAGACAGGGAGCGGGAGCAGTACTTC. This encodes CASSQDREREQYF.

This clonotype was seen ten or more times. The V call is TRBV29-1, the J call TRBJ2-5, with 8 bases aligning to TRBD2. Germline V gene data show CDR1 as SQVTM and CDR2 as ANQGSEA. J gave up 5 bases and V 4 bases, and 6 bases lay outside the gene matches. CDR3 size: 13 residues. CDR3 amino acids: CSVVRAGAETQYF. The CDR3 coding sequence is TGCAGCGTTGTACGAGCGGGGGCTGAGACCCAGTACTTC.

This clonotype was counted at least ten times. The genes are TRBV14 and TRBJ2-7, with TRBD2 as a possible D gene (6 bases). The length of the CDR3 is 14 residues. Germline CDR1 and CDR2: SGHDN and FVKESK. V lost 4 bases and J lost 2, with 12 bases in between. The CDR3 DNA reads as TGTGCCAGCAGCCGTCGGGGGACGCCCTACGAGCAGTACTTC. As protein: CASSRRGTPYEQYF.

This clonotype was found a few times. This sequence joins TRBV7-2 and TRBJ2-1; 7 positions match TRBD2. Germline CDR1 and CDR2: SGHTA and FQGNSA. This CDR3 spans 17 amino acids. With V trimmed by 3 bases and J by 6 bases, 14 bases remained unmatched. The CDR3 bases are TGTGCCAGCAGCTTTAGTAGCGGGTTTACGGGGTCCAATGAGCAGTTCTTC. As protein: CASSFSSGFTGSNEQFF.

This clonotype was seen a few times. This rearrangement joins TRBV27 to TRBJ2-5; possible D gene TRBD1, 5 bases. V dropped 0 bases and J dropped 4 bases, with 12 bases sitting between them. CDR1 MNHEY and CDR2 SMNVEV come from the germline V gene (reference sequence). CDR3 length equals 15 residues. The CDR3 DNA sequence: TGTGCCAGCAGTTTATCGATAAGGGGTGGAGAGACCCAGTACTTC. Translation gives CASSLSIRGGETQYF.

V and J are TRBV18 and TRBJ2-1; 7 positions agree with TRBD2. The J segment lost 2 bases and the V segment lost 2 bases, leaving 6 bases of the junction unmatched. The CDR3 runs to 16 residues. The germline V gene encodes CDR1 KGHSH and CDR2 LQKENI. The CDR3 DNA reads as TGTGCCAGCTCACCATTTGGGGGGGGTACCTACAATGAGCAGTTCTTC. As protein: CASSPFGGGTYNEQFF.

This clonotype has ten or more counts. This chain joins TRBV24-1 and TRBJ1-2; D perhaps matches TRBD1 (5 bases). Per germline, CDR1 KGHDR and CDR2 SFDVKD. CDR3 length: 12 residues. Trimming removed 6 bases from V and 8 bases from J, with 12 bases in between. CDR3 residues: CATSNEGRGYTF. In DNA form, the CDR3 reads TGTGCCACCAGTAATGAGGGGCGCGGCTACACCTTC.

This clonotype occurred a few times. V usage is TRBV20-1 and J usage is TRBJ1-2; D not resolved. In germline, CDR1 is DFQATT, CDR2 SNEGSKA (reference sequence). The CDR3 spans 11 residues. V was clipped by 7 bases and J by 1 base, with 7 bases between them. The CDR3: CSVEVNYGYTF. The DNA for the CDR3 is TGCAGTGTAGAGGTTAACTATGGCTACACCTTC.

The chain combines TRBV7-2 with TRBJ2-3; D unclear. Trimming shortened V by 4 bases and J by 3 bases, and 11 bases separated the two germline ends. The CDR3 has 14 amino acids. Germline V gene sequence: CDR1 SGHTA, CDR2 FQGNSA. Written as DNA, the CDR3 is TGTGCCAGCAGCTCTCTAAGGCTTACAGATACGCAGTATTTT. Protein sequence: CASSSLRLTDTQYF.

This clonotype appeared many times. The chain is built from TRBV29-1 and TRBJ2-7, with D perhaps matching TRBD2 (5 bases). This CDR3 is 13 amino acids long. The germline V and J ends were trimmed by 5 bases and 6 bases, with 17 bases remaining between them. Germline values: CDR1 SQVTM, CDR2 ANQGSEA. In DNA form, the CDR3 reads TGCAGCGTTTCCAGCGGAACACCTCGCGAGCAGTACTTC. Amino acid sequence: CSVSSGTPREQYF.

This rearrangement joins TRBV12-3 or TRBV12-4 to TRBJ1-6, with a tentative D call TRBD1 (6 bases). Trimming stripped 0 bases from V and 7 bases from J, with 10 bases between. The CDR3 loop spans 15 amino acids. The CDR3 spells CASSLAAGENSPLHF. The CDR3 DNA sequence: TGTGCCAGCAGTTTAGCTGCAGGGGAGAATTCACCCCTCCACTTT.